This T cell receptor (beta chain) was observed in a study of T cell responses to AZD1222 COVID-19 vaccine. This clone has a single count. Sequencing was performed with immunoSEQ multiplex PCR; in TCRdb, only in-frame clones are kept and a portion is missing. The sample lists 120,000 to 150,000 clones, 90% seen once, with 3.4% in the top ten. The germline gives CDR1 MNHEY, CDR2 SMNVEV (reference sequence). After removal of 4 bases from V and 5 bases from J, the junction contained 7 bases not matched to a gene. The CDR3 has 15 residues. The receptor was isolated from an adult in good health. The sequencing used peripheral blood, collected on day 0 of AZD1222 vaccination. V usage is TRBV27 and J usage is TRBJ2-7; 11 nucleotides align to TRBD1. CDR3 in amino acids: CASSWTGGARNEQYF. In DNA, the CDR3 is TGTGCCAGCAGTTGGACAGGGGGCGCAAGGAACGAGCAGTACTTC.